What follows describes a single TCR beta chain. This clonotype was seen many times. Its cognate antigen has yet to be identified. The sample holds no much larger clone one base away, and base qualities are not on file. This record comes from a study of spatial heterogeneity in lung cancer (dated by TCRdb to between 2017 and 2020). Regarding the study in general: More beta-chain than alpha-chain transcripts were consistently detected, likely reflecting higher beta-chain transcript abundance. In the raw uncorrected reads, each unique combination of TCR and UMI appeared more than ten times on average. In non-small cell lung cancer, the study quantitatively compared TCR alpha and beta repertoires across several tumor regions, matched nontumor lung, and blood. Nonsynonymous mutation counts, determined by whole-exome sequencing of tumor tissue, were related to TCR repertoire features. Both alpha and beta chains were TCR-sequenced in samples taken at surgery, namely 220 tumor regions, approximately 63 matched nontumor lung samples and 45 to 60 PBMC samples. Results the study describes overall, beyond this receptor: Confirming at a functional level the hypothesis that regional TCRs recognize regional mutations was considered to require additional single-cell paired TCR alpha and beta sequencing. Ubiquitous expanded tumor TCRs showed up in blood more often at tumor resection than at routine follow-up.

The sample's time point, from its label and the paper: sample taken at primary tumor resection. Whole RNA extracted from tumor and nontumor lung tissue, or from cryopreserved PBMC samples, was used for TCR sequencing without cell sorting. Samples were obtained from approximately 76 patients with early-stage, untreated non-small cell lung cancer from the lung TRACERx cohort. A patient was chosen for TCR sequencing only when enough RNA was available from at least two tumor regions. Receptor libraries were prepared by 5' RACE. These reads were obtained on a NextSeq 500. The TCR library protocol attached a unique molecular identifier to each TCR cDNA molecule to allow correction of PCR and sequencing errors. For the original study's pipeline: TCR identification, UMI-based error correction and CDR3 extraction were all carried out with Decombinator tools. TCRs above a frequency of 2 per 1,000, corresponding to the top 1% of the tumor frequency distribution, were defined as expanded. Renyi diversity was calculated using the R vegan package after each repertoire was subsampled 100 times to 5,000 TCRs. CDR3 similarity networks were built from amino acid triplet string-kernel similarity, connecting CDR3s with pairwise similarity above 0.82. The raw public reads went through TCRdb reprocessing: fastp at Q25, MiXCR clone calling, in-frame beta chains kept. Rows with a matching CDR3 protein are joined into one entry that keeps the most common DNA and genes. These V and J calls derive from TCRdb rather than the authors' analysis. The sample has over 14,000 distinct CDR3 sequences on record, 7.9% of them singletons. The top ten constitute around 30% of the sample.

Looking up the germline V gene yields CDR1 SGHTS and CDR2 YDEGEE. Between the V and J ends, shortened by 0 bases and 3 bases respectively, the junction contains 9 bases. From cysteine to phenylalanine, the CDR3 is 14 amino acids long. Only CDR3 DNA remains: 42 bases, in frame from the first base. The source material was PBMCs, sampled at surgery. The sequence was obtained from a female donor with early-stage non-small cell lung cancer. The V gene is TRBV5-8 and the J gene is TRBJ1-2; TRBD1 is a weak D gene call, 6 bases matching. The sequenced DNA: TGTGCCAGCAGCTTGGGGGGGGCTGACTATGGCTACACCTTC. Its amino acids are CASSLGGADYGYTF.